These 3 T cell receptor beta chains originate from one sample sequenced in a study of blood T cell repertoires in COVID-19. TCRdb keeps only in-frame clones here, not all; method: immunoSEQ multiplex PCR. The data hold some 190,000 clones, with approximately 90% observed a single time. The source material was peripheral blood. The receptor set was obtained from a human donor in a cohort sampled during active COVID-19.

J is TRBJ2-7 and V is TRBV5-1, with D unresolved. Trimming cost V 0 bases and J 0 bases, with 10 bases left between them. Germline V gene data show CDR1 as SGHRS and CDR2 as YFSETQ. The CDR3 consists of 15 residues. Here the CDR3 DNA reads TGCGCCAGCAGCTTGGAGGCAGGTAGCTCCTACGAGCAGTACTTC. Protein: CASSLEAGSSYEQYF. The full variable domain, completed using reference TRBV5-1 and TRBJ2-7, is KAGVTQTPRYLIKTRGQQVTLSCSPISGHRSVSWYQQTPGQGLQFLFEYFSETQRNKGNFPGRFSGRQFSNSRSEMNVSTLELGDSALYLCASSLEAGSSYEQYFGPGTRLTVT.

The chain links TRBV11-2 to TRBJ2-3, with D perhaps matching TRBD1 (6 bases). Trimming stripped 5 bases from V and 8 bases from J, with 17 bases between. This CDR3 has 14 residues. The germline CDR1 and CDR2 sequences are SGHAT and FQNNGV. CDR3 nucleotides: TGTGCCAGCAGCCCGGGCAGGGGAAGTACTACGCAGTATTTT. As protein: CASSPGRGSTTQYF.

The gene calls are TRBV28 and TRBJ2-3; TRBD2 aligns across 10 bases. CDR3 length: 16 residues. With V trimmed by 4 bases and J by 3 bases, 7 bases remained unmatched. In germline, CDR1 is MDHEN, CDR2 SYDVKM. CDR3 coding DNA: TGTGCCAGCAGTTCCCCCAGCGGGAGGGGGACAGATACGCAGTATTTT. Its protein product is CASSSPSGRGTDTQYF.